The 9 T cell receptor beta chains below come from one sample, sequenced in a study of blood T cell repertoires in COVID-19. Produced via immunoSEQ multiplex PCR; TCRdb's table is partial and in-frame only. The sample lists about 190,000 clones, roughly four fifths seen once, with 13% to 15% in the top ten. Sample: peripheral blood. These receptors were taken from a man aged 25 to 45 with active or convalescent COVID-19.

The V gene is TRBV4-3, the J gene TRBJ2-5, with TRBD2 matching 10 bases. Germline assignment: CDR1 LGHNA and CDR2 YSLEER. With 5 bases clipped from V and 4 bases from J, the junction kept 1 base outside the gene matches. The CDR3 covers 13 residues. CDR3 loop: CASSWTSGETQYF. The CDR3 region has the DNA TGCGCCAGCAGCTGGACTAGCGGAGAGACCCAGTACTTC.

V usage is TRBV5-1 and J usage is TRBJ1-3; D might be TRBD1 (6 bases). The V gene's germline CDR1 is SGHRS and CDR2 YFSETQ. V was trimmed by 2 bases and J by 0 bases, leaving 9 bases between them. CDR3 length: 15 amino acids. CDR3 protein: CASSLQGYSGNTIYF. In nucleotides, the CDR3 is TGCGCCAGCAGCTTACAGGGCTACTCTGGAAACACCATATATTTT.

The chain recombines TRBV7-6 with TRBJ1-1, with unresolved D. The CDR3 has 13 residues. The germline gives CDR1 SGHVS, CDR2 FNYEAQ. V was trimmed by 4 bases and J by 2 bases, leaving 8 bases between them. CDR3 sequence (DNA): TGTGCCAGCAGCTCCCAGTTTAACACTGAAGCTTTCTTT. It yields the protein CASSSQFNTEAFF.

This chain connects TRBV6-1 to TRBJ1-2, with D tentatively TRBD1 (6 bases). Trimming stripped 3 bases from V and 3 bases from J, with 20 bases between. Germline loops: CDR1 MNHNS, CDR2 SASEGT. This CDR3 region has 17 residues. The CDR3 loop is CASSDLDSPSGDYGYTF. The CDR3 nucleotides read TGTGCCAGCAGTGATCTGGACAGCCCCTCAGGGGACTATGGCTACACCTTC.

The CDR3 DNA reads as TGTGCCAGTAGTCATAGAAGGGACAGTTATCAGCCCCAGCATTTT. It specifies CASSHRRDSYQPQHF. This rearrangement joins TRBV19 to TRBJ1-5; 7 bases map to TRBD1. CDR1 is LNHDA and CDR2 is SQIVND in the germline V gene (reference sequence). V trimming: 5 bases; J trimming: 5 bases; junction bases outside the gene matches: 9. This CDR3 is 15 amino acids long.

The chain carries TRBV30 and TRBJ1-5; 7 bases fit TRBD1. The CDR3 has 14 amino acids. V was pared by 0 bases and J by 4 bases, with 3 bases of the junction left unmatched. Per germline, CDR1 GTSNPN and CDR2 SVGIG (reference sequence). The CDR3 bases are TGTGCCTGGAGTGTAGGGACAGTTAATCAGCCCCAGCATTTT. Its translation is CAWSVGTVNQPQHF. Combining the CDR3 with reference TRBV30 and TRBJ1-5 gives the whole variable domain SQTIHQWPATLVQPVGSPLSLECTVEGTSNPNLYWYRQAAGRGLQLLFYSVGIGQISSEVPQNLSASRPQDRQFILSSKKLLLSDSGFYLCAWSVGTVNQPQHFGDGTRLSIL.

The chain combines TRBV6-5 with TRBJ1-2, with 7 bases lining up with TRBD1. V gave up 6 bases and J gave up 8 bases; unmatched junction bases: 9. The CDR3 has 13 amino acids. Germline loops: CDR1 MNHEY, CDR2 SVGAGI. The CDR3 loop is CASSLETGRGYTF. The CDR3 DNA sequence: TGTGCCAGCAGCCTAGAGACAGGGCGGGGCTACACCTTC.

This chain joins TRBV30 and TRBJ1-1; D remains unclear. The germline V and J ends were trimmed by 3 bases and 10 bases, with 15 bases remaining between them. The CDR3 runs to 12 residues. CDR1 and CDR2 (germline): GTSNPN, SVGIG (reference sequence). CDR3 sequence: CAWSGESNSAFF. In DNA, the CDR3 is TGTGCCTGGAGCGGGGAAAGTAATTCAGCTTTCTTT. Drawing the rest from reference TRBV30 and TRBJ1-1, the complete variable domain is SQTIHQWPATLVQPVGSPLSLECTVEGTSNPNLYWYRQAAGRGLQLLFYSVGIGQISSEVPQNLSASRPQDRQFILSSKKLLLSDSGFYLCAWSGESNSAFFGQGTRLTVV.

In its sample, this clone was seen a few times. The chain employs TRBV5-1 and TRBJ1-2; D remains ambiguous. Trimming shortened V by 0 bases and J by 4 bases, and 7 bases separated the two germline ends. The CDR3 has 13 amino acids. The V gene's germline CDR1 is SGHRS and CDR2 YFSETQ. CDR3 sequence reads: CASSLERGYGYTF. CDR3 DNA sequence: TGCGCCAGCAGCTTGGAGCGGGGCTATGGCTACACCTTC.